One and the same sample provided the 2 T cell receptor beta chains below, sequenced in a study of early T cells in non-severe SARS-CoV-2 infection. TCRdb ran MiXCR on the 5' RACE reads and lists one entry per CDR3 protein. The table includes 45,000 to 50,000 distinct CDR3 sequences, around 5.2% detected once. Sequenced sample: whole blood. These receptors came from an adult who was a healthcare worker with PCR-confirmed SARS-CoV-2 infection or an uninfected control (not recorded which).

This clonotype was picked up many times. The V and J genes are TRBV7-2 and TRBJ2-7; D remains unclear. The CDR3 extends over 11 amino acids. The V gene's germline CDR1 is SGHTA and CDR2 FQGNSA. Trimming left V 5 bases short and J 3 bases short, with 5 bases between. The CDR3 is CASSDRYEQYF. The DNA of the CDR3 is TGTGCCAGCAGCGATCGCTACGAGCAGTACTTC.

This clonotype was picked up many times. This rearrangement joins TRBV19 to TRBJ1-5; 7 bases are a match to TRBD1. Germline CDR1 and CDR2: LNHDA and SQIVND (reference sequence). The CDR3 consists of 16 residues. V lost 5 bases, J lost 4 bases, and 11 bases stayed unmatched. The CDR3: CASSADRDWPNQPQHF. CDR3 in DNA: TGTGCCAGTAGTGCCGACAGGGACTGGCCGAATCAGCCCCAGCATTTT.